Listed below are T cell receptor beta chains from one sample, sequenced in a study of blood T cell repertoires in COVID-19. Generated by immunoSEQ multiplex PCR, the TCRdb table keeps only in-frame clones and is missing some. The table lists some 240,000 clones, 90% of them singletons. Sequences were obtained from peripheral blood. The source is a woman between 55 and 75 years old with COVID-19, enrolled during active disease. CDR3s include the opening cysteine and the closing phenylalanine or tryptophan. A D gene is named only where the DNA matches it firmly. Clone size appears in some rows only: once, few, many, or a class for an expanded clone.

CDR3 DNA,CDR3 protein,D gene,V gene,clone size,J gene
TGTGCCAGCAGCTCCGACAGGTTTAATGAAAAACTGTTTTTT,CASSSDRFNEKLFF,-,TRBV6-5,-,TRBJ1-4
TGTGCCAGCAGCCAAGAAACAGATCATTCGACCGGGGAGCTGTTTTTT,CASSQETDHSTGELFF,-,TRBV3-1/TRBV3-2,-,TRBJ2-2
TGTGCCAGCAGTCCCAGGGCCTCGGCAGTTCAGCCCCAGCATTTT,CASSPRASAVQPQHF,-,TRBV6-5,-,TRBJ1-5
TGCGCCAGCAGCCAAGGGACAGGGCGACACTCTGAAGCTTTCTTT,CASSQGTGRHSEAFF,TRBD1,TRBV4-1,-,TRBJ1-1
TGTGCCAGCCGAAGAGCGGGCTCTGAAGCTTTCTTT,CASRRAGSEAFF,-,TRBV2,few,TRBJ1-1
TGTGCCAGCAGCTTGCTTACGGAGGAAGCTTTCTTT,CASSLLTEEAFF,-,TRBV5-4,-,TRBJ1-1
TGTGCCAGCGGCGGGGCAGGGAGGAACACTGAAGCTTTCTTT,CASGGAGRNTEAFF,-,TRBV2,-,TRBJ1-1
TGTGCCAGCAGCTTTTCGGGTGAAAAACTGTTTTTT,CASSFSGEKLFF,-,TRBV7-8,-,TRBJ1-4
TGTGCCAGCAGCCAAGCGACCGGGACAGGGAATTCCCCCGGAGGCACAAACACTGAAGCTTTCTTT,CASSQATGTGNSPGGTNTEAFF,TRBD1,TRBV4-2,-,TRBJ1-1
TGTGCCAGCAGCTGGCGGACAAGGGGGAACACTGAAGCTTTCTTT,CASSWRTRGNTEAFF,-,TRBV13,few,TRBJ1-1
TGTGCCAGCAGGGGGGGGGCAGGTGGCTACACCTTC,CASRGGAGGYTF,-,TRBV27,medium-sized,TRBJ1-2